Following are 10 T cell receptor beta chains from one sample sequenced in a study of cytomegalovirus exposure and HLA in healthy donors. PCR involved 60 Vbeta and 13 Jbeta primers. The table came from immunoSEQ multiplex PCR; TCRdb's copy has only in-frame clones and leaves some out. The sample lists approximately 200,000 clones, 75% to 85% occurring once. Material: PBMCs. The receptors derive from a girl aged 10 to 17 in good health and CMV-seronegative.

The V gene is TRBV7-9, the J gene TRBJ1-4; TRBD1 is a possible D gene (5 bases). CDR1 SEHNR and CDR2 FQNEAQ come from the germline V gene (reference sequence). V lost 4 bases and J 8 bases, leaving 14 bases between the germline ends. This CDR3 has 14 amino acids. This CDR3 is CASSYSSGGEKLFF. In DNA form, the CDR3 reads TGTGCCAGCAGCTATTCATCGGGGGGGGAAAAACTGTTTTTT.

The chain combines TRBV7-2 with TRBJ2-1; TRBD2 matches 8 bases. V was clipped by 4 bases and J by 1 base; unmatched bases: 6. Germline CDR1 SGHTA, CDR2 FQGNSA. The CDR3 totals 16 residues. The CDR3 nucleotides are TGTGCCAGCAGCTGGGCGGGGGGTTCTTCCTACAATGAGCAGTTCTTC. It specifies CASSWAGGSSYNEQFF.

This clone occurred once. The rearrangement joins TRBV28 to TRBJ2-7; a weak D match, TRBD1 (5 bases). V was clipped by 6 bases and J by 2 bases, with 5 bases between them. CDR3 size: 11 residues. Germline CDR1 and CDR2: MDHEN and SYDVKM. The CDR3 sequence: CASRQAYEQYF. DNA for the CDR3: TGTGCCAGCAGACAGGCCTACGAGCAGTACTTC. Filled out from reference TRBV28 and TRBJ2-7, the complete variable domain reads DVKVTQSSRYLVKRTGEKVFLECVQDMDHENMFWYRQDPGLGLRLIYFSYDVKMKEKGDIPEGYSVSREKKERFSLILESASTNQTSMYLCASRQAYEQYFGPGTRLTVT.

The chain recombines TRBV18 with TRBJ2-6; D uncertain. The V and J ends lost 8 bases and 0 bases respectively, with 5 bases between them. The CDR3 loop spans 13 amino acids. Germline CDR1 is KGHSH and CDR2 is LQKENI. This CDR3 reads CASHSSGANVLTF. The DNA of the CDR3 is TGTGCCAGCCACAGCTCTGGGGCCAACGTCCTGACTTTC.

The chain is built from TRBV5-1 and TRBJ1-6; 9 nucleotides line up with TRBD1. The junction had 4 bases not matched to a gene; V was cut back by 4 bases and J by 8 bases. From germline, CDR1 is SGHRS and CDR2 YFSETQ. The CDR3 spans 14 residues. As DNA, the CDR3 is TGCGCCAGCAGCCCGGGACAGGGCCATTCACCCCTCCACTTT. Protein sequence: CASSPGQGHSPLHF.

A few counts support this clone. The CDR3 bases are TGTGCCAGCAGTCGAAGAGATGAGCAGTTCTTC. Translated, it gives CASSRRDEQFF. This sequence joins TRBV6-5 and TRBJ2-1; D not certain. The germline V and J ends were trimmed by 5 bases and 8 bases, with 7 bases remaining between them. Per germline, CDR1 MNHEY and CDR2 SVGAGI. This CDR3 region has 11 residues.

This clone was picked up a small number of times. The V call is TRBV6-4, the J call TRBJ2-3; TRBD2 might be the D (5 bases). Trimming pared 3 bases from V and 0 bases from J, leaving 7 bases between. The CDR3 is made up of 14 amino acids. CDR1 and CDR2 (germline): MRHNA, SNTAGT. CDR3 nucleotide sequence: TGTGCCAGCAGTGAACGCGGGAGCACAGATACGCAGTATTTT. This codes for CASSERGSTDTQYF.

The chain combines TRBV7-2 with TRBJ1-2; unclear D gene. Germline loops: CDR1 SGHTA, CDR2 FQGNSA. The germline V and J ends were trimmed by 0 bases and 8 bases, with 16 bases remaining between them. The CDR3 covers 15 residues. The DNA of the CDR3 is TGTGCCAGCAGCTTAGCGAGGTCCAACCGCTTGGGCTACACCTTC. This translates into CASSLARSNRLGYTF.

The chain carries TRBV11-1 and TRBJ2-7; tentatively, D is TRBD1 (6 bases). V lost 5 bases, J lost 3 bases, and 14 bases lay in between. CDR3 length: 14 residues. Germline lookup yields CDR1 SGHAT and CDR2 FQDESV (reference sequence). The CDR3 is CASSRERQDYEQYF. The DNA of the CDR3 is TGTGCCAGCAGCCGAGAGAGACAGGACTACGAGCAGTACTTC. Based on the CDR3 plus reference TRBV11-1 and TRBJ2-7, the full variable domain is EAEVAQSPRYKITEKSQAVAFWCDPISGHATLYWYRQILGQGPELLVQFQDESVVDDSQLPKDRFSAERLKGVDSTLKIQPAELGDSAMYLCASSRERQDYEQYFGPGTRLTVT.

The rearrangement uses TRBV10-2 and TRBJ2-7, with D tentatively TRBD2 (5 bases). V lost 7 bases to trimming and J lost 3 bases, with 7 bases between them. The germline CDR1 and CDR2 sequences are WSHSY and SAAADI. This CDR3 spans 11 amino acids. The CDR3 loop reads CASMTNYEQYF. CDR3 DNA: TGCGCCAGCATGACTAACTACGAGCAGTACTTC.